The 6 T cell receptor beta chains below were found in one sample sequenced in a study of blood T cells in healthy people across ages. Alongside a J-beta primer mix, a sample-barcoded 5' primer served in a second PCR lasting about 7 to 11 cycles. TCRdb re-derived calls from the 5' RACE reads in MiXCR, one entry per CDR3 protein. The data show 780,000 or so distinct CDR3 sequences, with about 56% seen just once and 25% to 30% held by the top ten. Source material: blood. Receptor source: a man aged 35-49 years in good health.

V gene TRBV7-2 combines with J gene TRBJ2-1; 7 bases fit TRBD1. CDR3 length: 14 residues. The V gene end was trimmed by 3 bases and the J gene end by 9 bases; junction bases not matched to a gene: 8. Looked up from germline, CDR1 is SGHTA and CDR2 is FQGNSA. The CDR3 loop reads CASSLPGQRSEQFF. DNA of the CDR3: TGTGCCAGCAGCTTGCCGGGACAGCGGAGTGAGCAGTTCTTC.

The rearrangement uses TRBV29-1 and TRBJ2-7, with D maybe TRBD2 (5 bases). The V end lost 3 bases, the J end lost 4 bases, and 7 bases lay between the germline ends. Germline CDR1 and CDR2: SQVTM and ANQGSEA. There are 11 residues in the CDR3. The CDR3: CSVDWEYEQYF. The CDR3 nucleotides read TGCAGCGTTGATTGGGAGTACGAGCAGTACTTC.

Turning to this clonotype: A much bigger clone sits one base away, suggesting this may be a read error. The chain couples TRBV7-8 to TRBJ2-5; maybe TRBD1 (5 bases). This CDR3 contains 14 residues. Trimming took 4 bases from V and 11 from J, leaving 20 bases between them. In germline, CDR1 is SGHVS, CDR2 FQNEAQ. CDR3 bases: TGTGCCAGCAGCTCAGTTTTATTGGACAATGAGCAGTACTTC. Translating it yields CASSSVLLDNEQYF. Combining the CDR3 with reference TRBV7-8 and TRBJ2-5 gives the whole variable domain GAGVSQSPRYKVAKRGQDVALRCDPISGHVSLFWYQQALGQGPEFLTYFQNEAQLDKSGLPSDRFFAERPEGSVSTLKIQRTQQEDSAVYLCASSSVLLDNEQYFGPGTRLLVL.

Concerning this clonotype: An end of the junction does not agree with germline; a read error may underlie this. CDR3 sequence (DNA): TGTGCCAGCAGGTTAAGAAATCTCGGATTGACTAAGCAGTTCTTC. Translating it yields CASRLRNLGLTKQFF. This rearrangement joins TRBV7-3 to TRBJ2-1, with D possibly matching TRBD2 (5 bases). This CDR3 comprises 15 residues. Germline lookup yields CDR1 SGHTA and CDR2 FQGTGA.

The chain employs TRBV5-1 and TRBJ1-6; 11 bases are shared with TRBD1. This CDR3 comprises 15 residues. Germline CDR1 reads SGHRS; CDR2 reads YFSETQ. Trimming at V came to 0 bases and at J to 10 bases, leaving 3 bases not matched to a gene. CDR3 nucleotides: TGCGCCAGCAGCTTGGGGACAGGGGGCCAATCACCCCTCCACTTT. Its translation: CASSLGTGGQSPLHF.

CDR3 in amino acids: CASSPVSGDQETQYF. CDR3 bases: TGTGCCAGCAGCCCGGTTTCAGGGGACCAAGAGACCCAGTACTTC. The V gene is TRBV11-3, the J gene TRBJ2-5; possible D gene TRBD1, 6 bases. Germline values: CDR1 SGHNT, CDR2 YENEEA. The CDR3 consists of 15 residues. V lost 5 bases to trimming and J lost 0 bases, with 13 bases between them.